This T cell receptor (beta chain) was identified during a study of T cells in Graves' hyperthyroidism and ophthalmopathy. Germline V gene sequence: CDR1 MNHEY, CDR2 SMNVEV (reference sequence). This CDR3 is built from 14 residues. The V and J ends lost 6 bases and 3 bases, in that order; junction bases with no gene match: 5. A single count supports this clonotype. Regions amplified from RNA transcripts were the TCR beta CDR3 regions. The HTBI primer set drove a first-round RT-PCR of the TCR CDR3. TCRdb independently ran MiXCR on the multiplex PCR reads; one entry per CDR3 protein. The sample shows 490,000 or so distinct CDR3 sequences, around 15% of them seen only once.

This TCR was recovered from a woman aged 25 to 39 with Graves' ophthalmopathy. Sequenced material: blood. The chain is built from TRBV27 and TRBJ1-1, with 9 nucleotides matching TRBD1. The CDR3 DNA follows: TGTGCCAGCAGAGCCACAGGGGGCTACACTGAAGCTTTCTTT. Residues: CASRATGGYTEAFF.